This T cell receptor beta chain was identified in a study of response to subunit inactivated influenza vaccine. Unmatched junction bases numbered 13, after V lost 4 bases and J lost 5 bases. The length of the CDR3 is 17 residues. CDR1 MNHEY and CDR2 SMNVEV come from the germline V gene (reference sequence). TCRdb fed the RT-PCR reads into MiXCR, producing one record per CDR3 protein. The table lists more than 550,000 distinct CDR3 sequences, approximately 10% of them singletons. To note about this clonotype: Its matching antigen is unknown.

Study results and caveats: Only a handful of new T cells, the authors suggested, are recruited with each seasonal influenza vaccination.

These data were also filed under a second study, of T cells expressing NK-cell markers. From that second work: TCR beta cDNA was made by 5'RACE template switching with UMIs. The study sequenced eight donors, seven HCMV-seropositive and one seronegative. Restriction of sorting to alpha-beta TCR T cells was accomplished in several experiments using an anti-gamma-delta TCR antibody.

This receptor was identified in a man aged 50 to 60 who received an inactivated influenza vaccine. This sample comprised PBMCs from blood, obtained on the day of vaccination. The V call is TRBV27, the J call TRBJ2-7, with TRBD1 identical over 11 bases. The DNA for the CDR3 is TGTGCCAGCAGTTCAAGCCGAAGGACAGGGGGCTATAACGAGCAGTACTTC. Protein sequence: CASSSSRRTGGYNEQYF.